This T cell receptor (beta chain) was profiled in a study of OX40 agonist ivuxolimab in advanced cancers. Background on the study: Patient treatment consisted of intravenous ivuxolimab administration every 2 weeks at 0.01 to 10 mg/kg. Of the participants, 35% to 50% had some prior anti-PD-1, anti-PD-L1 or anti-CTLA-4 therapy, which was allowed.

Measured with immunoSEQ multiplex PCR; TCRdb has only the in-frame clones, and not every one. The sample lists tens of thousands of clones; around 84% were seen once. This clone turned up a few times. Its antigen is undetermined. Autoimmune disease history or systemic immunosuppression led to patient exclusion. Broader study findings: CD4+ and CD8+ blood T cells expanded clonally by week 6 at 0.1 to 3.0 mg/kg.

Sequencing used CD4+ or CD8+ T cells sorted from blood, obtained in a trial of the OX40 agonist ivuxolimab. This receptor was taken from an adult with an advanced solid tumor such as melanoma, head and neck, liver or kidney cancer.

The CDR3 region has the DNA TGCAGCGTTACGACAGGGGGCAGCTCACCCCTCCACTTT. Residues: CSVTTGGSSPLHF. The V call is TRBV29-1, the J call TRBJ1-6; the match to TRBD1 covers 10 bases. CDR1 and CDR2 from the germline V gene are SQVTM and ANQGSEA. The CDR3 extends over 13 amino acids. V gave up 5 bases and J gave up 10 bases; unmatched junction bases: 5.